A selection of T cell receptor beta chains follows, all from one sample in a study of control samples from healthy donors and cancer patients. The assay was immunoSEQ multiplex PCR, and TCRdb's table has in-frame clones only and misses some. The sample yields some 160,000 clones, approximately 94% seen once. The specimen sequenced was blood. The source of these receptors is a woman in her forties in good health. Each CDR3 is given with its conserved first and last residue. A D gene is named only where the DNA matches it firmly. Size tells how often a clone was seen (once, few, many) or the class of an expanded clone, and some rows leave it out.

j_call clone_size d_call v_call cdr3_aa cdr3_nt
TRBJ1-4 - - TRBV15 CATSKNLGGAVNEKLFF TGTGCCACCAGCAAGAACCTCGGCGGGGCCGTGAATGAAAAACTGTTTTTT
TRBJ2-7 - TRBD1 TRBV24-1 CATSNSGGSEQYF TGTGCCACCTCAAACTCAGGGGGAAGCGAGCAGTACTTC
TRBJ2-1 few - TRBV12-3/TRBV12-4 CASSLSWNEQFF TGTGCCAGCAGTTTATCTTGGAATGAGCAGTTCTTC
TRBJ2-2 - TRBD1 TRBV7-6 CASSLGTGSNTGELFF TGTGCCAGCAGCCTCGGGACAGGGTCGAACACCGGGGAGCTGTTTTTT
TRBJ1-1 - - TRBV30 CAWSVQVNTEAFF TGTGCCTGGAGTGTACAAGTGAACACTGAAGCTTTCTTT
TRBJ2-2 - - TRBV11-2 CASSLVRGAGELFF TGTGCCAGCAGCTTAGTAAGGGGGGCCGGGGAGCTGTTTTTT
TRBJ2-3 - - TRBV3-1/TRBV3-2 CASSQEANSADTQYF TGTGCCAGCAGCCAAGAGGCTAATAGCGCCGATACGCAGTATTTT
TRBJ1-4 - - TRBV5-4 CASSLDPGPNEKLFF TGTGCCAGCAGCTTGGACCCGGGACCCAATGAAAAACTGTTTTTT
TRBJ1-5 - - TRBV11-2 CASSLLRDANQPQHF TGTGCCAGCAGCTTACTCAGGGACGCCAATCAGCCCCAGCATTTT
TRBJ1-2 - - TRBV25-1 CASSEWDGGDGHGYTF TGTGCCAGCAGTGAATGGGACGGCGGAGACGGTCATGGCTACACCTTC
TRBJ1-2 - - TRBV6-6 CASSKDQFYGYTF TGTGCCAGCAGCAAAGACCAATTCTATGGCTACACCTTC
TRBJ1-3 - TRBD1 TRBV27 CASSSGTGDVSGNTIYF TGTGCCAGCAGTTCGGGGACAGGAGACGTATCTGGAAACACCATATATTTT
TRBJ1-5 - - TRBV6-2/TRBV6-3 CASSYSGGRDSNQPQHF TGTGCCAGCAGTTACTCAGGTGGCCGAGATAGCAATCAGCCCCAGCATTTT
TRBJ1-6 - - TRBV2 CALSPGDSPLHF TGTGCCCTGAGTCCGGGGGACTCACCCCTCCACTTT
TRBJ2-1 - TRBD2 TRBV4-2 CASSQTSSGSPYNEQFF TGTGCCAGCAGCCAAACGTCTAGCGGGAGCCCGTACAATGAGCAGTTCTTC
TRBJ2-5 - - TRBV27 CASTPDGKETQYF TGTGCCAGCACCCCGGACGGAAAAGAGACCCAGTACTTC
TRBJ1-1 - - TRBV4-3 CASSRTSHNTEAFF TGCGCCAGCAGCCGGACCTCTCATAACACTGAAGCTTTCTTT
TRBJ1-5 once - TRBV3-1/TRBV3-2 CASSPDENQPQHF TGTGCCAGCAGCCCCGACGAAAATCAGCCCCAGCATTTT
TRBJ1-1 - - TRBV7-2 CASRPQGRGTEAFF TGTGCCAGCAGGCCCCAGGGTCGGGGCACTGAAGCTTTCTTT
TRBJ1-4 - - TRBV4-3 CASSQDMGADKLFF TGCGCCAGCAGCCAAGATATGGGTGCAGATAAACTGTTTTTT
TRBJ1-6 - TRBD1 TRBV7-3 CASSLEDRGSSPLHF TGTGCCAGCAGCTTAGAGGACAGGGGGTCATCACCCCTCCACTTT
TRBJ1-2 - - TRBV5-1 CASSTWTGSYGYTF TGCGCCAGCAGCACATGGACCGGTTCCTATGGCTACACCTTC
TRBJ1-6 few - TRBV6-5 CASRLSSGFNSPLHF TGTGCCAGCAGGCTCTCATCAGGGTTTAATTCACCCCTCCACTTT
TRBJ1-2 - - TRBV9 CASSDPNRGAPIYGYTF TGTGCCAGCAGCGACCCTAACCGGGGCGCGCCGATCTATGGCTACACCTTC
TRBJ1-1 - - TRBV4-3 CASRSTLNTEAFF TGCGCCAGCAGATCTACACTGAACACTGAAGCTTTCTTT
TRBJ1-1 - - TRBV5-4 CASSLRREVNTEAFF TGTGCCAGCAGCTTGCGGAGGGAGGTGAACACTGAAGCTTTCTTT
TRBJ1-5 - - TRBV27 CASSFRGGGVSNQPQHF TGTGCCAGCAGTTTTCGGGGAGGGGGAGTTAGCAATCAGCCCCAGCATTTT
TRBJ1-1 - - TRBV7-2 CASSWGASRGTEAFF TGTGCCAGCAGCTGGGGTGCCAGTCGCGGCACTGAAGCTTTCTTT
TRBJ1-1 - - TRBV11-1 CASSLVPNTEAFF TGTGCCAGCAGCTTAGTCCCGAACACTGAAGCTTTCTTT
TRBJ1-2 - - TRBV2 CASSGGGYGYTF TGTGCCAGCAGTGGGGGCGGTTATGGCTACACCTTC
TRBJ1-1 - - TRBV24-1 CATSGAGNTEAFF TGTGCCACCAGTGGGGCGGGGAACACTGAAGCTTTCTTT
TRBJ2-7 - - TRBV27 CASSPYLGRSSYEQYF TGTGCCAGCAGTCCCTACCTGGGACGGAGCTCCTACGAGCAGTACTTC
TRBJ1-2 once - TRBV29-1 CSVPGNYGYTF TGCAGCGTGCCGGGCAACTATGGCTACACCTTC
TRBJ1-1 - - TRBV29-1 CSAGMDMNTEAFF TGCAGCGCTGGAATGGACATGAACACTGAAGCTTTCTTT
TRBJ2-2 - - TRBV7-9 CASSPDSRSGELFF TGTGCCAGCAGCCCGGACAGTCGAAGCGGGGAGCTGTTTTTT
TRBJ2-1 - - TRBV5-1 CASSFIDRGGYNEQFF TGCGCCAGCAGCTTCATCGACAGGGGAGGGTACAATGAGCAGTTCTTC
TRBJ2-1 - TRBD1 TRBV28 CASSYLGTDHYNEQFF TGTGCCAGCAGTTACCTCGGGACAGACCATTACAATGAGCAGTTCTTC
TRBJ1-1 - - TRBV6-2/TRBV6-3 CASSKINTEAFF TGTGCCAGCAGTAAGATAAACACTGAAGCTTTCTTT
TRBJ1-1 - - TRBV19 CASSIGRAVNTEAFF TGTGCCAGTAGTATAGGTAGGGCCGTGAACACTGAAGCTTTCTTT
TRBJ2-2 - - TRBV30 CAWSVGNPGELFF TGTGCCTGGAGTGTTGGGAATCCTGGGGAGCTGTTTTTT
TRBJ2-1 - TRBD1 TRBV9 CASSPRDRGGPNEQFF TGTGCCAGCAGCCCTCGGGACAGGGGGGGACCGAATGAGCAGTTCTTC
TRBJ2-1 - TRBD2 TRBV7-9 CASSNSGSGNEQFF TGTGCCAGCAGCAATAGCGGGAGTGGCAATGAGCAGTTCTTC
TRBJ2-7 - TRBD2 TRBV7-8 CASSFGLAGVSEQYF TGTGCCAGCAGCTTTGGACTAGCGGGAGTATCCGAGCAGTACTTC
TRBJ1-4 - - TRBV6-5 CASSYASATNEKLFF TGTGCCAGCAGTTACGCCTCTGCAACTAATGAAAAACTGTTTTTT
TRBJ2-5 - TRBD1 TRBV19 CASSIGSTGQETQYF TGTGCCAGTAGTATAGGGTCGACAGGGCAAGAGACCCAGTACTTC
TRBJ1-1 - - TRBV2 CASTIGRGDTEAFF TGTGCCAGCACCATTGGACGGGGGGACACTGAAGCTTTCTTT
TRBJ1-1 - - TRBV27 CASGYREAFF TGTGCCAGCGGATACAGGGAAGCTTTCTTT
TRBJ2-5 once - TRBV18 CASSPTTNPETQYF TGTGCCAGCTCGCCTACGACTAACCCAGAGACCCAGTACTTC
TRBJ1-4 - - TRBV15 CATSRGAVARLFF TGTGCCACCAGCAGAGGTGCCGTTGCCCGACTGTTTTTT
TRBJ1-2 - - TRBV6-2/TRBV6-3 CASSQEVGNFGYTF TGTGCCAGCAGCCAGGAGGTCGGCAACTTTGGCTACACCTTC
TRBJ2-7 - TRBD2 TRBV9 CASSTLAGAPYEQYF TGTGCCAGCAGCACCCTAGCGGGAGCTCCTTACGAGCAGTACTTC
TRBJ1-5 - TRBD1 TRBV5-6 CASSLTAGGINQPQHF TGTGCCAGCAGCTTGACGGCAGGGGGCATCAATCAGCCCCAGCATTTT
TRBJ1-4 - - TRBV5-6 CASSSTTGIPEGNEKLFF TGTGCCAGCAGCTCAACCACAGGGATACCAGAGGGTAATGAAAAACTGTTTTTT
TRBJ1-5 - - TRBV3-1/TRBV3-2 CASSQTQDQPQHF TGTGCCAGCAGCCAAACCCAGGATCAGCCCCAGCATTTT
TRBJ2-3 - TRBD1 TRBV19 CASTSGQGLTDTQYF TGTGCCAGTACCTCGGGACAGGGGCTTACAGATACGCAGTATTTT